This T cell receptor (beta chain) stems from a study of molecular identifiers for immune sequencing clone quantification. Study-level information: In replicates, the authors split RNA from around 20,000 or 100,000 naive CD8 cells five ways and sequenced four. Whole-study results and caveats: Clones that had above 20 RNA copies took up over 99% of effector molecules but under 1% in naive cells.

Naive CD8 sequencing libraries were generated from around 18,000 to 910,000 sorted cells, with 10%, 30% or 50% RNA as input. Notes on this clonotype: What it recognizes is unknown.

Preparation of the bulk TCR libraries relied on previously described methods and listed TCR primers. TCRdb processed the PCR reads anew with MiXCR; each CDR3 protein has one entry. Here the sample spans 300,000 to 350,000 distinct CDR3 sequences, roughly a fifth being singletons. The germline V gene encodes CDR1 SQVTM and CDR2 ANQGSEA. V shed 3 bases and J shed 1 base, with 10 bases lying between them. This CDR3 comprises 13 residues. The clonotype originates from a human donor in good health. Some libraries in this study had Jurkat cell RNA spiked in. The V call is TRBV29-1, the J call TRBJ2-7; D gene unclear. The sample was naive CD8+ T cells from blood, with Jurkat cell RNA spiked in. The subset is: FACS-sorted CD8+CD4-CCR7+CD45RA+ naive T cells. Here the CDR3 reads CSVEEPTSYEQYF. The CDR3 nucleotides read TGCAGCGTTGAGGAGCCCACATCCTACGAGCAGTACTTC.